The 26 T cell receptor beta chains below were found in one sample sequenced in a study of prognosis after radiotherapy for stage I lung cancer. Multiplex PCR in two rounds served to amplify TCR beta CDR3 from genomic DNA. First-round PCR used primers specific to each TRBV and TRBJ gene. TCRdb fed the multiplex PCR reads into MiXCR, producing one record per CDR3 protein. The repertoire holds approximately 51,000 distinct CDR3 sequences, with around a third as singletons. Source: PBMCs, taken before or after stereotactic body radiation therapy (not recorded which). The receptors were sampled from a donor over 45 with non-small cell lung cancer.

This clonotype was observed at least ten times. The chain recombines TRBV6-1 with TRBJ2-2; 9 positions match TRBD2. Unmatched junction bases numbered 12, after V lost 7 bases and J lost 3 bases. Germline lookup yields CDR1 MNHNS and CDR2 SASEGT. The CDR3 spans 17 residues. As DNA, the CDR3 is TGTGCCAGCACCCCTGTTGGGCTAGCGGGATACACCGGGGAGCTGTTTTTT. This gives the protein CASTPVGLAGYTGELFF.

In this sample, this clonotype turned up many times. The V and J genes are TRBV28 and TRBJ2-3, with TRBD2 matching 8 bases. With 8 bases clipped from V and 5 bases from J, the junction kept 12 bases outside the gene matches. The CDR3 runs 15 residues. The germline V gene has CDR1 MDHEN and CDR2 SYDVKM. CDR3 sequence: CASASGGQGGDTQYF. DNA for the CDR3: TGTGCCAGCGCCTCGGGGGGGCAGGGTGGAGATACGCAGTATTTT.

This clonotype has ten or more counts. V usage is TRBV6-1 and J usage is TRBJ2-7, with 8 positions matching TRBD2. The CDR3 contains 14 residues. Germline CDR1 is MNHNS and CDR2 is SASEGT. V was pared by 7 bases and J by 4 bases, with 9 bases of the junction left unmatched. The CDR3 DNA reads as TGTGCCAGCATTCTTAGCGGGACTGCTTACGAGCAGTACTTC. Its translation is CASILSGTAYEQYF.

Remarks on this clonotype: The junction departs from germline at one end; a sequencing error may be responsible. J is TRBJ2-3 and V is TRBV6-9, with TRBD2 identical over 7 bases. CDR1 MNHGY and CDR2 SVAAGI come from the germline V gene. The CDR3 has 17 residues. The CDR3 loop is CASSSRTRGSVRDRQYF. CDR3 nucleotides: TGTGCCAGCAGTTCGCGGACTAGAGGGAGTGTCCGAGATAGGCAGTATTTT.

About this clonotype: A much bigger clone sits one base away, suggesting this may be a read error. This chain connects TRBV6-1 to TRBJ1-2; the D is unclear. Trimming left V 10 bases short and J 2 bases short, with 14 bases between. CDR1 is MNHNS and CDR2 is SASEGT in the germline V gene. The CDR3 covers 13 residues. CDR3 amino acids: CAIRPAGNYGYTF. DNA for the CDR3: TGTGCCATCAGGCCTGCGGGGAACTATGGCTACACCTTC.

This clonotype occurred many times. The genes are TRBV7-3 and TRBJ2-1, with D tentatively TRBD2 (7 bases). The V end lost 8 bases, the J end lost 8 bases, and 19 bases lay between the germline ends. The germline V gene encodes CDR1 SGHTA and CDR2 FQGTGA. This CDR3 is 14 amino acids long. CDR3 protein: CASSLGGARDEQFF. CDR3 in DNA: TGTGCCAGCTCCCTGGGGGGGGCGAGGGATGAGCAGTTCTTC.

Points on this clonotype: A much larger clone is a single base away; this may be a read error. The CDR3 bases are TGTGCCAGCAGCTTGACTAGCGGAGCACACTACTACGAGCAGTACTTC. Residues: CASSLTSGAHYYEQYF. This chain connects TRBV5-4 to TRBJ2-7; 8 bases match TRBD2. CDR3 length: 16 residues. Germline V gene lookup returns CDR1 SGHNT and CDR2 YYREEE (reference sequence). Trimming cost V 1 base and J 3 bases; bases outside gene matches: 9.

The V and J genes are TRBV20-1 and TRBJ2-3; TRBD2 is a possible D gene (7 bases). Germline CDR1 DFQATT, CDR2 SNEGSKA (reference sequence). V dropped 3 bases and J dropped 6 bases, with 22 bases sitting between them. CDR3 length equals 16 residues. The chain's CDR3 is CSASLIWRGLADTQYF. The CDR3 DNA sequence: TGCAGTGCTAGTCTTATTTGGCGGGGGCTGGCCGATACGCAGTATTTT.

Details on this clonotype: A much larger clone lies a single base off, so this may be a read error. This rearrangement joins TRBV28 to TRBJ2-5; D remains unclear. The germline V gene encodes CDR1 MDHEN and CDR2 SYDVKM. V was trimmed by 10 bases and J by 1 base, leaving 19 bases between them. CDR3 size: 15 residues. CDR3 protein: CAIRLLRGSQETQYF. The DNA for the CDR3 is TGTGCCATCAGACTCCTCCGTGGCAGCCAAGAGACCCAGTACTTC. Full variable domain (missing parts from reference TRBV28 and TRBJ2-5): DVKVTQSSRYLVKRTGEKVFLECVQDMDHENMFWYRQDPGLGLRLIYFSYDVKMKEKGDIPEGYSVSREKKERFSLILESASTNQTSMYLCAIRLLRGSQETQYFGPGTRLLVL.

This clonotype was seen many times. V gene TRBV6-4 combines with J gene TRBJ2-2; D may correspond to TRBD1 or TRBD2 (5 bases each). V gave up 6 bases and J gave up 2 bases, with 10 bases separating them. From germline, CDR1 is MRHNA and CDR2 SNTAGT. The CDR3 has 14 amino acids. The CDR3 nucleotides read TGTGCCAGCAGATGGGGGAGTAACACCGGGGAGCTGTTTTTT. This translates into CASRWGSNTGELFF.

This clonotype was recorded many times. The rearrangement uses TRBV11-1 and TRBJ2-2, with 8 bases matching TRBD1. The CDR3 spans 17 residues. Trimming at V came to 5 bases and at J to 0 bases, leaving 8 bases not matched to a gene. The germline gives CDR1 SGHAT, CDR2 FQDESV (reference sequence). CDR3 sequence: CASSHQRTGPNTGELFF. CDR3 DNA: TGTGCCAGCAGCCATCAGAGGACAGGGCCGAACACCGGGGAGCTGTTTTTT.

The chain has TRBV28 and TRBJ1-4; possibly TRBD1 for D (6 bases). CDR1 is MDHEN and CDR2 is SYDVKM in the germline V gene. Trimming cost V 7 bases and J 8 bases, with 11 bases left between them. The CDR3 totals 12 residues. CDR3 nucleotide sequence: TGTGCCAGCACAAGGACAGCAGAAAAACTGTTTTTT. Its protein product is CASTRTAEKLFF.

This clonotype came up many times. The gene calls are TRBV19 and TRBJ1-1; TRBD1 matches 8 bases. The germline CDR1 and CDR2 sequences are LNHDA and SQIVND (reference sequence). V gave up 9 bases and J gave up 1 base; unmatched junction bases: 4. The CDR3 covers 13 residues. The CDR3 DNA follows: TGTGCCAGCACAGGACAGGGGAACACTGAAGCTTTCTTT. It codes for CASTGQGNTEAFF.

This clonotype was seen many times. The genes are TRBV27 and TRBJ1-4, with D unresolved. Germline CDR1 MNHEY, CDR2 SMNVEV (reference sequence). The CDR3 extends over 15 amino acids. The V gene lost 5 bases and the J gene lost 8 bases, with 18 bases spanning the gap. CDR3 protein: CASSPYLGSNEKLFF. The CDR3 coding sequence is TGTGCCAGCAGTCCCTACTTGGGGTCCAACGAAAAACTGTTTTTT.

Remarks on this clonotype: It may be a read error: a sequence one base away is much more abundant. The chain links TRBV5-6 to TRBJ2-1, with a weak D call TRBD2 (5 bases). Trimming pared 3 bases from V and 10 bases from J, leaving 14 bases between. CDR3 length: 13 residues. The germline V gene has CDR1 SGHDT and CDR2 YYEEEE. Here the CDR3 reads CASSYGNIAEQFF. The CDR3 DNA is TGTGCCAGCAGCTACGGGAACATAGCAGAGCAGTTCTTC. Combining the CDR3 with reference TRBV5-6 and TRBJ2-1 gives the whole variable domain DAGVTQSPTHLIKTRGQQVTLRCSPKSGHDTVSWYQQALGQGPQFIFQYYEEEERQRGNFPDRFSGHQFPNYSSELNVNALLLGDSALYLCASSYGNIAEQFFGPGTRLTVL.

The CDR3 sequence: CASSLALEGGNEQFF. The CDR3 DNA reads as TGCGCCAGCAGCTTGGCGCTAGAGGGAGGAAATGAGCAGTTCTTC. The chain links TRBV5-1 to TRBJ2-1, with D perhaps TRBD2 (6 bases). This CDR3 contains 15 residues. Trimming pared 0 bases from V and 7 bases from J, leaving 14 bases between. Germline-derived CDR1 and CDR2 are SGHRS and YFSETQ.

Details on this clonotype: A much bigger clone sits one base away, suggesting this may be a read error. This chain uses TRBV5-1 with TRBJ2-3; 8 nucleotides agree with TRBD1. CDR3 size: 14 residues. Germline V gene data show CDR1 as SGHRS and CDR2 as YFSETQ. V lost 4 bases to trimming and J lost 7 bases; unmatched junction nucleotides: 8. In nucleotides, the CDR3 is TGCGCCAGCAGCAGTCAGGGGGCGCGATATACGCAGTATTTT. Protein product: CASSSQGARYTQYF.

This clonotype was counted at least ten times. The chain links TRBV6-2 or TRBV6-3 to TRBJ1-4, with TRBD1 matching 7 bases. The CDR3 sequence is 15 residues long. In germline, CDR1 is MNHEY, CDR2 SVGEGT. J gave up 7 bases and V 5 bases, and 10 bases lay outside the gene matches. The CDR3 sequence is CASSDLQGTREKLFF. The CDR3 DNA is TGTGCCAGCAGTGACCTACAGGGGACGCGTGAAAAACTGTTTTTT.

This clonotype was observed many times. The CDR3 coding sequence is TGTGCCACCAGCAGAGATCGAGCAGGGCCCGGCTACACCTTC. Amino acid sequence: CATSRDRAGPGYTF. This chain connects TRBV15 to TRBJ1-2, with a weak D call TRBD1 (5 bases). V was clipped by 0 bases and J by 8 bases, with 13 bases between them. The CDR3 totals 14 residues. CDR1 is LNHNV and CDR2 is YYDKDF in the germline V gene (reference sequence).

The table lists this clonotype with a few counts. This probably arose from a read error, given a far larger clone one base away. The rearrangement links TRBV6-2 or TRBV6-3 to TRBJ2-7; D unresolved. Looked up from germline, CDR1 is MNHEY and CDR2 is SVGEGT. The length of the CDR3 is 12 residues. V lost 4 bases to trimming and J lost 0 bases, with 4 bases between them. In DNA form, the CDR3 reads TGTGCCAGCAGTTCCAGCTCCTACGAGCAGTACTTC. This sequence encodes CASSSSSYEQYF.

The table lists this clonotype with many counts. V is TRBV9 and J is TRBJ2-7; 7 nucleotides line up with TRBD2. CDR1 SGDLS and CDR2 YYNGEE come from the germline V gene. Trimming took 0 bases from V and 4 from J; bases not matched to a gene: 7. The CDR3 loop spans 15 amino acids. The DNA of the CDR3 is TGTGCCAGCAGCGTAGGGGGCGGGAGCGGTTACGAGCAGTACTTC. Protein: CASSVGGGSGYEQYF.

The V and J genes are TRBV5-1 and TRBJ2-7, with TRBD1 identical over 7 bases. Germline-derived CDR1 and CDR2 are SGHRS and YFSETQ. The V gene end was trimmed by 4 bases and the J gene end by 4 bases; junction bases not matched to a gene: 11. This CDR3 spans 15 amino acids. The CDR3 coding sequence is TGCGCCAGCAGCACGGACAGGACCTCTCGTTACGAGCAGTACTTC. Protein: CASSTDRTSRYEQYF. The entire variable domain, with the rest obtained from reference TRBV5-1 and TRBJ2-7, is as follows: KAGVTQTPRYLIKTRGQQVTLSCSPISGHRSVSWYQQTPGQGLQFLFEYFSETQRNKGNFPGRFSGRQFSNSRSEMNVSTLELGDSALYLCASSTDRTSRYEQYFGPGTRLTVT.

This clonotype came up many times. This chain uses TRBV6-5 with TRBJ1-4, with D possibly TRBD1 on 5 matching bases. Per germline, CDR1 MNHEY and CDR2 SVGAGI. This CDR3 is built from 14 residues. The V end lost 2 bases, the J end lost 10 bases, and 14 bases lay between the germline ends. CDR3 residues: CASSYPREMGKLFF. The CDR3 DNA is TGTGCCAGCAGTTACCCCAGGGAGATGGGAAAACTGTTTTTT.

The chain combines TRBV20-1 with TRBJ1-4, with D tentatively TRBD1 (6 bases). The germline gives CDR1 DFQATT, CDR2 SNEGSKA (reference sequence). The CDR3 consists of 14 residues. V lost 8 bases and J lost 4, with 17 bases in between. CDR3 DNA sequence: TGCAGTACCGGGACAATTGCGAATAATGAAAAACTGTTTTTT. Translated: CSTGTIANNEKLFF.

There are many counts of this clonotype. This chain uses TRBV4-3 with TRBJ1-2; D gene unclear. Trimming cost V 10 bases and J 8 bases, with 23 bases left between them. Germline V CDR1 and CDR2: LGHNA, YSLEER. The CDR3 totals 14 residues. CDR3 coding DNA: TGCGCCACCCCGGGCAGACAAGTTTTCTTGGGCTACACCTTC. Its translation is CATPGRQVFLGYTF.

This clonotype occurred many times. This chain uses TRBV5-4 with TRBJ2-3, with a weak D call TRBD1 (6 bases). Trimming took 2 bases from V and 0 from J, leaving 7 bases between them. Germline CDR1 SGHNT, CDR2 YYREEE (reference sequence). The CDR3 covers 14 residues. The CDR3 DNA sequence: TGTGCCAGCAGCTTCAGGGGAAGCACAGATACGCAGTATTTT. Translation: CASSFRGSTDTQYF.